This T cell receptor beta chain was sequenced in a study of OX40 agonist ivuxolimab in advanced cancers. For the study in its entirety: Ivuxolimab, which targeted the costimulatory receptor OX40 (CD134), was an agonistic, fully human IgG2 monoclonal antibody. Intravenous ivuxolimab was administered to patients every 2 weeks at six dose levels: 0.01, 0.1, 0.3, 1.5, 3 and 10 mg/kg. Among the roughly 50 dose-escalation patients, approximately 20 had hepatocellular carcinoma, roughly 15 melanoma, 9 renal cell carcinoma and 9 head and neck cancer. A male proportion of around 80% and a mean age of about 60 years, ranging from about 20 to 85, were recorded for the dose-escalation cohort. Prior anti-PD-1, anti-PD-L1 or anti-CTLA-4 therapy was permitted, and 35% to 40% of dose-escalation patients had received checkpoint inhibitors. Three dose-escalation patients achieved partial responses, one with hepatocellular carcinoma and two with cutaneous melanoma. The purpose of peripheral TCRbeta sequencing was to test whether ivuxolimab changed TCR sequence diversity and led to clonal T-cell expansion. The paper describes the monotherapy dose-escalation part (N of about 57 patients) of the phase I trial of ivuxolimab.

Concerning this clone: Its specific antigen is unknown. No base-level quality is on record; no much larger clone is a single base apart.

Based on the germline V gene, the CDR1 and CDR2 sequences are LGHNA and YSLEER. From its cysteine to its phenylalanine, the CDR3 spans 16 amino acids. The CDR3 DNA has 48 bases and is translated from base 1. V gives up 4 bases and J gives up 7 bases, and the segment between their germline ends measures 17 bases. To sequence the TCRbeta CDR3 region, genomic DNA was isolated from the sorted cells. TCRbeta CDR3 regions were sequenced using the immunoSEQ Assay. Imported from immuneACCESS, the table was reduced by TCRdb to in-frame sequences with V and J called. These copies leave out some clones; in studies compared against another copy, an unresolved V gene accounts for under half, and the cause of the remainder is not known. The sample has tens of thousands of clones on record, around 80% of them singletons. 1% to 1.3% of the sample is taken by the ten largest. Overall study outcomes, separate from this receptor: Low levels of normalized T-cell clonal expansion were also seen in some patients who did not respond. The antigen specificity of the clonally expanded peripheral T cells was not determined. At doses of 0.1 to 3.0 mg/kg, clonal expansion of both CD4+ and CD8+ T cells in blood was seen between baseline and week 6. In the 0.1-3.0 mg/kg groups, partial responders had among the lowest normalized peripheral clonal expansion, particularly in CD8+ T cells. After ivuxolimab, CD8+ T cells had more expanded clones than CD4+ T cells on average.

The trial excluded patients who had a history of autoimmune disease or who were on systemic immunosuppression. Peripheral blood for TCR sequencing was collected from all dose cohorts at baseline, on cycle 4 day 1, and on cycle 7 day 1. The samples were taken from a phase I, first-in-human, multicenter, open-label dose-escalation trial of ivuxolimab. Adults with locally advanced or metastatic melanoma, renal cell, hepatocellular, or head and neck squamous cell carcinoma were enrolled in the trial. Before TCR sequencing, CD4+ and CD8+ T cells were separately sorted from peripheral blood. Recombination joined TRBV4-3 with TRBJ1-6, with no D gene named confidently. The specimen was CD4+ or CD8+ T cells sorted from blood, collected in a trial of the OX40 agonist ivuxolimab. This clonotype was sampled from an adult with an advanced solid tumor such as melanoma, head and neck, liver or kidney cancer. The bases read TGCGCCAGCAGCCTGAGCACGTCGACGGGCAATTCACCCCTCCACTTT. Translation gives CASSLSTSTGNSPLHF.